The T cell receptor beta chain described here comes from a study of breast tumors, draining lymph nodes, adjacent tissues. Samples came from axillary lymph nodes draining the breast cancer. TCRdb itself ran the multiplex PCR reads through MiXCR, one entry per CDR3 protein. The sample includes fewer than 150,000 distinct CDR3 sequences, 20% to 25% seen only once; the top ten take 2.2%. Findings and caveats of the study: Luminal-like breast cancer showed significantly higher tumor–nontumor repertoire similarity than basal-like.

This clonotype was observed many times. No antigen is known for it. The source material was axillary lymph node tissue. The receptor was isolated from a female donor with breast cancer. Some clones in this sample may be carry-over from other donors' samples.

CDR3 bases: TGCGCCAGCAGCTTGGAAGGTGGTGGAAACACCATATATTTT. Its protein is CASSLEGGGNTIYF. The chain recombines TRBV5-1 with TRBJ1-3; D is undetermined. Germline V gives CDR1 SGHRS, CDR2 YFSETQ. Trimming left V 0 bases short and J 3 bases short, with 7 bases between. The CDR3 contains 14 residues.